A selection of T cell receptor beta chains follows, all from one sample in a study of blood T cell repertoires in COVID-19. Produced via immunoSEQ multiplex PCR; TCRdb's table is partial and in-frame only. The data contain more than 100,000 clones, about 90% of them singletons. Specimen: peripheral blood. The receptors were sampled from a woman aged 55-69 years with COVID-19, enrolled during active disease. Both conserved end residues are part of each CDR3. The D gene is left open where the match is weak. Clone size is shown for a subset of rows, as once, few, many or a class of expanded clone.

DNA	CDR3	size	V	J	length	D
TGTGCCAGCAGTGGGGGGGACAGGGTAACATTTGAAGCTTTCTTT	CASSGGDRVTFEAFF	few	TRBV2	TRBJ1-1	15	TRBD1
TGCGCCAGCAGCCCCGGGACAGGGAAGGGCAATCAGCCCCAGCATTTT	CASSPGTGKGNQPQHF	-	TRBV5-1	TRBJ1-5	16	TRBD1
TGTGCCAGCAGCCCCGCCCCAGAGGAAAACACCATATATTTT	CASSPAPEENTIYF	few	TRBV7-2	TRBJ1-3	14	-
TGTGCCAGCAGTCTACGGGGATCGTCACTCTATGGCTACACCTTC	CASSLRGSSLYGYTF	-	TRBV2	TRBJ1-2	15	-
TGTGCCAGCAGTTACGGGCGGGGAGGGGCTGGTCAGCCCCAGCATTTT	CASSYGRGGAGQPQHF	-	TRBV6-2/TRBV6-3	TRBJ1-5	16	-
TGTGCCAGCCAAAGAGTAGCCGGCCCGAATGAAAAACTGTTTTTT	CASQRVAGPNEKLFF	few	TRBV7-9	TRBJ1-4	15	-
TGTGCCAGCAGTTTTTCGATCCAGCGGGAGCAGTTCTTC	CASSFSIQREQFF	-	TRBV27	TRBJ2-1	13	-
TGTGCCAGTAGTCCCCGAGGGGGGGAGAGCAATCAGCCCCAGCATTTT	CASSPRGGESNQPQHF	-	TRBV19	TRBJ1-5	16	-
TGTGCCAGCAGACCGACAGGGCTGCTGACTAACTATGGCTACACCTTC	CASRPTGLLTNYGYTF	-	TRBV2	TRBJ1-2	16	TRBD1
TGTGCCAGCAGCGTAGTAGGCCAGGGGGCATACAATGAGCAGTTCTTC	CASSVVGQGAYNEQFF	-	TRBV9	TRBJ2-1	16	TRBD1
TGCGCCAGCCGTCCCGGGACATCTATGAACACTGAAGCTTTCTTT	CASRPGTSMNTEAFF	once	TRBV5-1	TRBJ1-1	15	-
TGTGCCACCGGCGAGACAAGGGGCTATAATAGCAATCAGCCCCAGCATTTT	CATGETRGYNSNQPQHF	-	TRBV5-4	TRBJ1-5	17	-
TGTGCCAGCAGCAGGACAACAACTGAAGCTTTCTTT	CASSRTTTEAFF	-	TRBV12-3/TRBV12-4	TRBJ1-1	12	-
TGTGCCAGCTCACCTTCCGGGACAGGGGACGGCTACACCTTC	CASSPSGTGDGYTF	-	TRBV18	TRBJ1-2	14	TRBD1
TGCAGTGCTAGTCTCCTCCCGGGGGAAGTGGCCTATGGCTACACCTTC	CSASLLPGEVAYGYTF	-	TRBV20-1	TRBJ1-2	16	-
TGTGCCAGCAGACACTTCACGGGAACAGCGAGCTCCTACGAGCAGTACTTC	CASRHFTGTASSYEQYF	once	TRBV2	TRBJ2-7	17	-
TGTGCCAGCAGCCCACGGGGGGGACCTAATGAAAAACTGTTTTTT	CASSPRGGPNEKLFF	-	TRBV5-6	TRBJ1-4	15	-
TGTGCCAGCAGTCTTACTGGACAGTACTACGAGCAGTACTTC	CASSLTGQYYEQYF	-	TRBV6-5	TRBJ2-7	14	-
TGTGCCAGCAGCCAAAGGACAGGGTCTTCTGGAAACACCATATATTTT	CASSQRTGSSGNTIYF	-	TRBV4-2	TRBJ1-3	16	TRBD1
TGTGCCTGGAGTGATCTAGACAGGGAGTGGGATGGCTACACCTTC	CAWSDLDREWDGYTF	-	TRBV30	TRBJ1-2	15	TRBD1
TGTGCCAGCAGTGTTCCCCAAACCGGGAGCCACAATGAGCAGTTCTTC	CASSVPQTGSHNEQFF	-	TRBV6-4	TRBJ2-1	16	-
TGTGCCAGCTCACCACGACAGGGTTCGGGAGAGCAGTACTTC	CASSPRQGSGEQYF	-	TRBV18	TRBJ2-7	14	TRBD1
TGTGCCAGCAGCTTAGGGACAGGCAATGAGCAGTTCTTC	CASSLGTGNEQFF	-	TRBV7-3	TRBJ2-1	13	TRBD1
TGTGCCAGTAGTATTAGTGCCAATCAGCCCCAGCATTTT	CASSISANQPQHF	-	TRBV19	TRBJ1-5	13	-
TGTGCCAGCAGTGAATTGGGGCGTCAGGCTGAAGCTTTCTTT	CASSELGRQAEAFF	-	TRBV2	TRBJ1-1	14	-
TGCGCCAGCAGCTATGCGGGGGTAAGGGAGCAGTACTTC	CASSYAGVREQYF	-	TRBV5-1	TRBJ2-7	13	TRBD2
TGTGCCAGCAGCTTAGCGGCTAGCGGGGTCTACGAGCAGTACTTC	CASSLAASGVYEQYF	-	TRBV7-2	TRBJ2-7	15	TRBD2
TGTGCCAGCAGTTACTCAGGCGGGGGACATCAGCCCCAGCATTTT	CASSYSGGGHQPQHF	-	TRBV6-2/TRBV6-3	TRBJ1-5	15	-
TGTGCCAGCAGCGACCGGGGCTACGAGCAGTACTTC	CASSDRGYEQYF	-	TRBV2	TRBJ2-7	12	-
TGTGCCAGCAGTGAAGCTACAGGGAATGAAAAACTGTTTTTT	CASSEATGNEKLFF	-	TRBV6-1	TRBJ1-4	14	-
TGCGCCAGCAGCCACCCCGGGGACAACTATAATTCACCCCTCCACTTT	CASSHPGDNYNSPLHF	-	TRBV4-1	TRBJ1-6	16	-
TGTGCCAGCAGCCTAGATAGACTAGCGGAGCAGTTCTTC	CASSLDRLAEQFF	once	TRBV5-8	TRBJ2-1	13	TRBD2
TGTGCCAGCAGCACGCGTGGCGGCGATAATTCACCCCTCCACTTT	CASSTRGGDNSPLHF	-	TRBV11-2	TRBJ1-6	15	-
TGTGCCAGCAGCCAAAGGGGGCTTTATGGGGAACGCAATTCACCCCTCCACTTT	CASSQRGLYGERNSPLHF	-	TRBV3-1/TRBV3-2	TRBJ1-6	18	TRBD1
TGTGCCAGCATCAAACGGGGGTCCTACAATGAGCAGTTCTTC	CASIKRGSYNEQFF	-	TRBV5-8	TRBJ2-1	14	-
TGCGCCAGCACCTTGACAGGGGGGACTAATCAGCCCCAGCATTTT	CASTLTGGTNQPQHF	-	TRBV5-1	TRBJ1-5	15	TRBD1
TGCGCCAGCAGCTTGGAGGGGAAAACAAGCGATGAGCAGTTCTTC	CASSLEGKTSDEQFF	-	TRBV5-1	TRBJ2-1	15	-
TGTGCCAGCAGCTTAGACTCTTTCGGGACTAGCGGGGTCTACGAGCAGTACTTC	CASSLDSFGTSGVYEQYF	medium-sized	TRBV11-2	TRBJ2-7	18	TRBD2
TGTGCCATCAGTGCCCAGGGGGCCCAGAATGAAAAACTGTTTTTT	CAISAQGAQNEKLFF	-	TRBV10-3	TRBJ1-4	15	TRBD1
TGTGCCAGCAGTCCCAGGACAGGGCGACATGAAAAACTGTTTTTT	CASSPRTGRHEKLFF	-	TRBV27	TRBJ1-4	15	TRBD1
TGTGCCAGCAGCTTAGCTCTTACAGGAGCCGGAAACACCATATATTTT	CASSLALTGAGNTIYF	once	TRBV7-6	TRBJ1-3	16	-
TGTGCCAGCAGCCAAGCCGGGACAGGGGGCGTTTTGGGTGGCTACACCTTC	CASSQAGTGGVLGGYTF	-	TRBV3-1/TRBV3-2	TRBJ1-2	17	TRBD1